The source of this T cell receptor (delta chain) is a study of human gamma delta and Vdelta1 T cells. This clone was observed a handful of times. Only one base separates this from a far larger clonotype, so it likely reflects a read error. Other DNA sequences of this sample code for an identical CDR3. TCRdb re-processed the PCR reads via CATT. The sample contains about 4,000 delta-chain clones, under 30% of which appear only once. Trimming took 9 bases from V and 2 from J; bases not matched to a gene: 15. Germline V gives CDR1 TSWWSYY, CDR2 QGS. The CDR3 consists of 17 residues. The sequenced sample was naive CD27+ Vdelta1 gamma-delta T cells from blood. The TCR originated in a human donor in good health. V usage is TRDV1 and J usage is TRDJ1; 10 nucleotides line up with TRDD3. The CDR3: CALGRRFVLGDTDKLIF. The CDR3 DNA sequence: TGTGCTCTGGGGCGCCGCTTCGTACTGGGGGATACCGATAAACTCATCTTT.